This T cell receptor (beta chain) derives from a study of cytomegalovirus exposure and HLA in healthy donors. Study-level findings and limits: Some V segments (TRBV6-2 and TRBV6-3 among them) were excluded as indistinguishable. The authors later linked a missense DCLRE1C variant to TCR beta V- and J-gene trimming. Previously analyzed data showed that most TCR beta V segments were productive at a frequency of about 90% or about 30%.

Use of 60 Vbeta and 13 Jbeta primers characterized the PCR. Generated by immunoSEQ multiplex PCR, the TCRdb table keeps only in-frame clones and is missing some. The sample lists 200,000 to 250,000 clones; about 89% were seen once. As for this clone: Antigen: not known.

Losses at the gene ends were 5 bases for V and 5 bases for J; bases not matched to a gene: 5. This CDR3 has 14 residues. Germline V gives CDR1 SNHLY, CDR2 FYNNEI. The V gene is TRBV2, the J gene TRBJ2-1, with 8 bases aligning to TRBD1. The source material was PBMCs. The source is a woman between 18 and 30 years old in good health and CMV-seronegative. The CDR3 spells CASSRDRLDNEQFF. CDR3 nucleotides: TGTGCCAGCAGTAGGGACAGGTTGGACAATGAGCAGTTCTTC.